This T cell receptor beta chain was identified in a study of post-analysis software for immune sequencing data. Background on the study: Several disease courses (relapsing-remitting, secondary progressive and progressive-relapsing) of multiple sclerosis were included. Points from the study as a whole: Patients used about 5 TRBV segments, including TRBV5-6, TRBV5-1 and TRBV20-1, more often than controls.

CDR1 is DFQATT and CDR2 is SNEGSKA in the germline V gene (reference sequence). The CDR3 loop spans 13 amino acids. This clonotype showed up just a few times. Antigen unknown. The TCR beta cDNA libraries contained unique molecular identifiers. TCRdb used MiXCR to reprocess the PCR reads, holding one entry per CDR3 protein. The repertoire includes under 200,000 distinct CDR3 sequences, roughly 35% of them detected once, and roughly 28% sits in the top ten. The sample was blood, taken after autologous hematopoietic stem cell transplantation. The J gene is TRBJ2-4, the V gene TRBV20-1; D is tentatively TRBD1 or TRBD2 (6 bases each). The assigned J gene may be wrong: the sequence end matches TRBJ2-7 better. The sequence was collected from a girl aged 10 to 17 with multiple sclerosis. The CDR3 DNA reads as TGCAGTGCCATTCGGGGGCTTAGGGACGAGCAGTACTTC. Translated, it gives CSAIRGLRDEQYF.